This TCR beta chain was profiled in a study of T cell responses to AZD1222 COVID-19 vaccine. Broader study findings: Reports indicate that nearly half of spike-specific TCRs are directed at unmutated variant regions. Samples come after the peak T cell response, not at day 14.

Data came from immunoSEQ multiplex PCR; TCRdb stores just in-frame clones and leaves some out. The sample comprises around 89,000 clones, 85% to 90% of which are singletons, and about 9.4% rests with the top ten. CDR1 is SNHLY, CDR2 FYNNEI, per germline. There are 15 residues in the CDR3. V was clipped by 2 bases and J by 0 bases, with 8 bases between them. Of note for this clone: Its antigen is as yet unknown.

J is TRBJ1-5 and V is TRBV2, with D hard to call. Specimen: peripheral blood, collected on day 0 of AZD1222 vaccination. The sequence came from an adult in good health. The CDR3 here is CASSEYQTSNQPQHF. For the CDR3, the DNA is TGTGCCAGCAGTGAATATCAGACTAGCAATCAGCCCCAGCATTTT.